The count of the clone carrying this TCR beta chain is one. This sample was taken from a study of shared T cell receptors in the human thymus. Germline assignment: CDR1 SGHTA and CDR2 FQGNSA. The CDR3 length is 13 residues. Germline trimming cut 0 bases from V and 13 bases from J; bases unmatched to any gene: 7. Some clones are missing from TCRdb's copy, which holds only in-frame ones; the method was immunoSEQ multiplex PCR. This sample has almost 550,000 clones, with roughly 74% found just once. A further study also used this sample, focusing on human thymus T cells. As that report states: Samples came from healthy Finnish infants during open corrective cardiac surgery. Thymic samples were excised during corrective heart operations.

This rearrangement joins TRBV7-2 to TRBJ2-7, with 9 nucleotides matching TRBD2. The TCR comes from a boy younger than two with a congenital heart defect. Source material: thymocytes. The CDR3 is CASSLAGSGSGYF. CDR3 DNA: TGTGCCAGCAGCTTAGCGGGTAGCGGGAGTGGATACTTC. The full variable domain, rest sourced from reference TRBV7-2 and TRBJ2-7, is GAGVSQSPSNKVTEKGKDVELRCDPISGHTALYWYRQSLGQGLEFLIYFQGNSAPDKSGLPSDRFSAERTGGSVSTLTIQRTQQEDSAVYLCASSLAGSGSGYFGPGTRLTVT.